Each of the 2 T cell receptor beta chains below was sequenced from the same sample in a study of response to subunit inactivated influenza vaccine. TCRdb re-called the RT-PCR reads through MiXCR, storing one row per CDR3 protein. The sample consists of around 570,000 distinct CDR3 sequences, 7.6% of them appearing once. The sequencing here drew on PBMCs from blood, taken about 23 months after vaccination. Every receptor here comes from a man aged 45 to 70 who received an inactivated influenza vaccine.

The V and J genes are TRBV6-5 and TRBJ2-3; TRBD1 aligns across 9 bases. V lost 4 bases, J lost 2 bases, and 7 bases stayed unmatched. Germline V lookup: CDR1 MNHEY, CDR2 SVGAGI. The CDR3 is 16 residues long. The CDR3, as DNA: TGTGCCAGCAGTTGGGGGACAGGGCGGTTCACAGATACGCAGTATTTT. Its translation: CASSWGTGRFTDTQYF.

For this clonotype: A much larger clone is a single base away; this may be a read error. The chain has TRBV13 and TRBJ2-7; no firm D call. V was clipped by 8 bases and J by 6 bases, with 14 bases between them. The CDR3 is 12 amino acids. CDR1 and CDR2 (germline): PRHDT, FYEKMQ (reference sequence). The CDR3: CASGDEHGEQYF. CDR3 DNA sequence: TGTGCCAGCGGCGACGAACACGGCGAGCAGTACTTC.